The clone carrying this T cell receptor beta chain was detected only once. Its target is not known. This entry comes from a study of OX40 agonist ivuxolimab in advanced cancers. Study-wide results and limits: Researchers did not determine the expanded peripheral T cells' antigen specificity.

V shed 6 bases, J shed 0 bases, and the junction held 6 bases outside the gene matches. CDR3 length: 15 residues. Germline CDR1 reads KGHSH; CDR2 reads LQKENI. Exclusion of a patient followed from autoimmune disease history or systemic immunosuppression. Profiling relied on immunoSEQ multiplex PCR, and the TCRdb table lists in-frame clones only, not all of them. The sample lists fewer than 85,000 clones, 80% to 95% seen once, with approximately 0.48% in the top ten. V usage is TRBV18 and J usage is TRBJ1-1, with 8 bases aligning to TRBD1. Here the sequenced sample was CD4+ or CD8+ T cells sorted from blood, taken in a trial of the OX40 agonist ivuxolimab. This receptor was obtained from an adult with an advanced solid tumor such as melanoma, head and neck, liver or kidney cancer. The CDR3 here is CASSWTGLMNTEAFF. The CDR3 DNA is TGTGCCAGCTCGTGGACAGGGCTCATGAACACTGAAGCTTTCTTT.